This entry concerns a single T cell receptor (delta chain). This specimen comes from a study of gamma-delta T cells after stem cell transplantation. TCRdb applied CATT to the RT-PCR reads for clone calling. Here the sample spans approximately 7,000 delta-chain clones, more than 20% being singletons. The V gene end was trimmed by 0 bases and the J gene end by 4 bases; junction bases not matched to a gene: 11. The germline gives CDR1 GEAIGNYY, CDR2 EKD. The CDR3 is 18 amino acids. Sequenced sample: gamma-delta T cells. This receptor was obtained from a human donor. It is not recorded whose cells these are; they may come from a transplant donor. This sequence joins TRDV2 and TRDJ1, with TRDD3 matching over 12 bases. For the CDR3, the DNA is TGTGCCTGTGACACCCTCTCTACTGGGGGATACTATTTCGATAAACTCATCTTT. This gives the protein CACDTLSTGGYYFDKLIF.